These T cell receptor beta chains were read from a single sample in a study of glioma-infiltrating T cells after dendritic cell vaccination. Repertoires were generated with immunoSEQ multiplex PCR, while TCRdb's copy carries only in-frame clones and drops some. The profile shows 50,000 to 80,000 clones, around four fifths of them singletons. The source was blood, collected before dendritic cell vaccination. The receptors stem from a human donor with glioblastoma. Both conserved end residues are part of each CDR3. Fields, in order: V gene, clone size, J gene, D gene, CDR3 DNA, CDR3 protein. A D gene is named only where the DNA matches it firmly. The size entry is marked missing in some rows and otherwise reads once, few, many or a size class.

V: TRBV5-8; size: NA; J: TRBJ2-2; D: TRBD2; DNA: TGTGCCAGCAGCTTGACCGGGACTAGCGGGGGTGCCGGGGAGCTGTTTTTT; CDR3: CASSLTGTSGGAGELFF
V: TRBV4-1; size: NA; J: TRBJ2-3; D: TRBD1; DNA: TGCGCCAGCAGCCAAGATGCAGGGGGCGCGTCAGATACGCAGTATTTT; CDR3: CASSQDAGGASDTQYF
V: TRBV19; size: NA; J: TRBJ1-1; D: TRBD1; DNA: TGTGCCAGTAGTACTGGACAGGGGGTTCCGATAGATGAAGCTTTCTTT; CDR3: CASSTGQGVPIDEAFF
V: TRBV9; size: NA; J: TRBJ2-3; D: TRBD2; DNA: TGTGCCAGCAGCGTAGTTAGCGGGGGGACAGATACGCAGTATTTT; CDR3: CASSVVSGGTDTQYF
V: TRBV28; size: NA; J: TRBJ1-1; D: TRBD1; DNA: TGTGCCAGCAGTCCACGGACAGGGGGCATTTCGCGGGAAGCTTTCTTT; CDR3: CASSPRTGGISREAFF
V: TRBV30; size: NA; J: TRBJ2-7; D: TRBD2; DNA: TGTGCCTGGAGTAGCGGGGGACCCTACGAGCAGTACTTC; CDR3: CAWSSGGPYEQYF
V: TRBV9; size: once; J: TRBJ2-7; D: NA; DNA: TGTGCCAGCAGCCCCGGGAACTACGAGCAGTACTTC; CDR3: CASSPGNYEQYF
V: TRBV6-5; size: NA; J: TRBJ1-1; D: TRBD1; DNA: TGTGCCAGCAGTTATGGCAGGGGGCGTGTGGCTTTCTTT; CDR3: CASSYGRGRVAFF
V: TRBV6-1; size: once; J: TRBJ2-7; D: NA; DNA: TGTGCCAGCAGTGAAGTGGTCAACTCCTACGAGCAGTACTTC; CDR3: CASSEVVNSYEQYF
V: TRBV9; size: NA; J: TRBJ2-5; D: NA; DNA: TGTGCCAGCAGCGTAGATCTAGTGGCCAGTGAGACCCAGTACTTC; CDR3: CASSVDLVASETQYF
V: TRBV11-2; size: NA; J: TRBJ1-1; D: NA; DNA: TGTGCCAGCAGCTTAGGCGGACAGAACACTGAAGCTTTCTTT; CDR3: CASSLGGQNTEAFF
V: TRBV11-3; size: NA; J: TRBJ2-1; D: NA; DNA: TGTGCCAGCAGCCTAAACTACTACAATGAGCAGTTCTTC; CDR3: CASSLNYYNEQFF
V: TRBV7-8; size: NA; J: TRBJ1-1; D: TRBD1; DNA: TGCGCCAGCAGCGAACTCACCGGGACAGGGGTCACTGAAGCTTTCTTT; CDR3: CASSELTGTGVTEAFF
V: TRBV4-1; size: NA; J: TRBJ2-1; D: NA; DNA: TGCGCCAGCAGCCAAGATCGCGTGAGCTCCTACAATGAGCAGTTCTTC; CDR3: CASSQDRVSSYNEQFF
V: TRBV28; size: NA; J: TRBJ2-4; D: TRBD1; DNA: TGTGCCAGCAGAGAGGGACAGGGGGGTAAAAACATTCAGTACTTC; CDR3: CASREGQGGKNIQYF
V: TRBV4-2; size: NA; J: TRBJ1-5; D: NA; DNA: TGTGCCAGCAGCCCGACGGGGGGCTTCAATCAGCCCCAGCATTTT; CDR3: CASSPTGGFNQPQHF
V: TRBV6-1; size: NA; J: TRBJ1-1; D: TRBD1; DNA: TGTGCCAGCAGTGAACAGGGACAGGCCACTGAAGCTTTCTTT; CDR3: CASSEQGQATEAFF
V: TRBV19; size: few; J: TRBJ2-1; D: TRBD2; DNA: TGTGCCAGTAGTATCTCGGCGGGGGGCCCATACAATGAGCAGTTCTTC; CDR3: CASSISAGGPYNEQFF
V: TRBV6-5; size: NA; J: TRBJ1-6; D: TRBD1; DNA: TGTGCCAGCAGAACCAGGGGGCAGAATTCACCCCTCCACTTT; CDR3: CASRTRGQNSPLHF
V: TRBV5-6; size: NA; J: TRBJ1-2; D: TRBD1; DNA: TGTGCCAGCAGCATAGACAGGGGCTATGGCTACACCTTC; CDR3: CASSIDRGYGYTF
V: TRBV25-1; size: NA; J: TRBJ1-1; D: NA; DNA: TGTGCCAGCAGTGAACCCCTCGGCGGCAAAGCTTTCTTT; CDR3: CASSEPLGGKAFF
V: TRBV10-3; size: NA; J: TRBJ2-7; D: NA; DNA: TGTGCCATCAGTGAGGAGACCTACGAGCAGTACTTC; CDR3: CAISEETYEQYF
V: TRBV2; size: NA; J: TRBJ2-7; D: NA; DNA: TGTGCCAGCAGTGAAGCGGGTTTCGACTACGAGCAGTACTTC; CDR3: CASSEAGFDYEQYF
V: TRBV5-1; size: NA; J: TRBJ1-1; D: NA; DNA: TGCGCCAGCAGCTTGGGTACAGGTGAAGCTTTCTTT; CDR3: CASSLGTGEAFF
V: TRBV10-3; size: NA; J: TRBJ1-4; D: TRBD1; DNA: TGTGCCATCAGCCCCCCGGGACAGATAAATGAAAAACTGTTTTTT; CDR3: CAISPPGQINEKLFF
V: TRBV5-6; size: NA; J: TRBJ1-5; D: TRBD1; DNA: TGTGCCAGCAGCTCCCAAGATACAGGGGCAGGACAGCCCCAGCATTTT; CDR3: CASSSQDTGAGQPQHF
V: TRBV2; size: NA; J: TRBJ2-7; D: NA; DNA: TGTGCCAGCAGTGTGGGGGGGCCCTACGAGCAGTACTTC; CDR3: CASSVGGPYEQYF
V: TRBV4-1; size: NA; J: TRBJ2-1; D: NA; DNA: TGCGCCAGCAGCCAAGATCCCCGAGGCCCGGAGTTCTTC; CDR3: CASSQDPRGPEFF
V: TRBV20-1; size: NA; J: TRBJ2-7; D: NA; DNA: TGCAGTGCCCCGCGGGCCTACGAGCAGTACTTC; CDR3: CSAPRAYEQYF
V: TRBV5-4; size: NA; J: TRBJ2-5; D: NA; DNA: TGTGCCAGCAGCTTGGGCGGGGTCGGGGAGACCCAGTACTTC; CDR3: CASSLGGVGETQYF
V: TRBV18; size: NA; J: TRBJ1-5; D: NA; DNA: TGTGCCAGCTCACCACCGGCAGGGCTCAATCAGCCCCAGCATTTT; CDR3: CASSPPAGLNQPQHF
V: TRBV18; size: few; J: TRBJ2-2; D: NA; DNA: TGTGCCAGCTCACCACCAGTTCTATGGGAGCTGTTTTTT; CDR3: CASSPPVLWELFF
V: TRBV5-4; size: NA; J: TRBJ2-3; D: TRBD1; DNA: TGTGCCAGCAGCGTGGGACAGGGGGCACAAAGCACAGATACGCAGTATTTT; CDR3: CASSVGQGAQSTDTQYF
V: TRBV7-2; size: few; J: TRBJ1-1; D: TRBD1; DNA: TGTGCCAGCAGCTTAGCTGGAAGGGGGCTGACTGAAGCTTTCTTT; CDR3: CASSLAGRGLTEAFF
V: TRBV2; size: NA; J: TRBJ2-3; D: NA; DNA: TGTGCCAGCAGCCGGGATTTATCAGATACGCAGTATTTT; CDR3: CASSRDLSDTQYF
V: TRBV19; size: NA; J: TRBJ2-1; D: TRBD2; DNA: TGTGCCAGTAGTGCGGGGGGACCTCACCCCTACAATGAGCAGTTCTTC; CDR3: CASSAGGPHPYNEQFF
V: TRBV7-9; size: NA; J: TRBJ2-3; D: NA; DNA: TGTGCCAGCAGCCCCGTACAGGGCGGCACAGATACGCAGTATTTT; CDR3: CASSPVQGGTDTQYF
V: TRBV5-4; size: once; J: TRBJ2-7; D: TRBD2; DNA: TGTGCCAGCAGCCCCAAGGTCGGGGGGGACTCCTACGAGCAGTACTTC; CDR3: CASSPKVGGDSYEQYF
V: TRBV10-3; size: NA; J: TRBJ1-1; D: NA; DNA: TGTGCCATCTCGTCCCCGTTTCTCCCCACTGAAGCTTTCTTT; CDR3: CAISSPFLPTEAFF
V: TRBV7-9; size: NA; J: TRBJ2-7; D: NA; DNA: TGTGCCAGCAGCTTGGTCTGGTCCCGGAGCTCCTACGAGCAGTACTTC; CDR3: CASSLVWSRSSYEQYF
V: TRBV28; size: NA; J: TRBJ1-4; D: NA; DNA: TGTGCCAGCAGTTTAGTGCGAGAAAATGAAAAACTGTTTTTT; CDR3: CASSLVRENEKLFF
V: TRBV28; size: NA; J: TRBJ2-7; D: NA; DNA: TGTGCCAGCAGGGGGAGCAGCTCCTACGAGCAGTACTTC; CDR3: CASRGSSSYEQYF
V: TRBV6-6; size: NA; J: TRBJ2-5; D: NA; DNA: TGTGCCAGCAGTCCTGAGAAAGAGACCCAGTACTTC; CDR3: CASSPEKETQYF
V: TRBV5-6; size: NA; J: TRBJ1-2; D: NA; DNA: TGTGCCAGCAGCTTGAAGTTTACAGATCGAACATATGGCTACACCTTC; CDR3: CASSLKFTDRTYGYTF
V: TRBV5-8; size: NA; J: TRBJ2-1; D: TRBD1; DNA: TGTGCCAGCACCATACTGGACAGGCGGCATGAGCAGTTCTTC; CDR3: CASTILDRRHEQFF
V: TRBV6-5; size: once; J: TRBJ1-5; D: NA; DNA: TGTGCCAGCAGCCACAACCTTCCCCAGCATTTT; CDR3: CASSHNLPQHF
V: TRBV30; size: NA; J: TRBJ2-6; D: NA; DNA: TGTGCCTGGAGAGTAGCTGGGGCCAACGTCCTGACTTTC; CDR3: CAWRVAGANVLTF
V: TRBV5-1; size: NA; J: TRBJ1-3; D: TRBD1; DNA: TGCGCCAGCAGCTCGACAGGGGCCCCTGGAAACACCATATATTTT; CDR3: CASSSTGAPGNTIYF
V: TRBV7-8; size: NA; J: TRBJ2-2; D: TRBD2; DNA: TGTGCCAGCAGCAGCAGACTAGCGGGGGGGACCGGGGAGCTGTTTTTT; CDR3: CASSSRLAGGTGELFF